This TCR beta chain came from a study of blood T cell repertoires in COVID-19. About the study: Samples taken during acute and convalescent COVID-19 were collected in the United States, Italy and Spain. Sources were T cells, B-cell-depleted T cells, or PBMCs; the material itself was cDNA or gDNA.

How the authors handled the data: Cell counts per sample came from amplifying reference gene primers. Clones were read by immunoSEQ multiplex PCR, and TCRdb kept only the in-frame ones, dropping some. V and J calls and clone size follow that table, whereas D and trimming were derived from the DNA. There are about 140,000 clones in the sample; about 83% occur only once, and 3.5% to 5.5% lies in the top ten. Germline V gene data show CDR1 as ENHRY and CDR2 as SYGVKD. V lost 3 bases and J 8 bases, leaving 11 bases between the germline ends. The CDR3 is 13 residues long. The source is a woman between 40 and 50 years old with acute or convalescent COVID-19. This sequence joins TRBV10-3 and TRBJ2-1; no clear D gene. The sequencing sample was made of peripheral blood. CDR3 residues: CAISDTGFDEQFF. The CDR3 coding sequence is TGTGCCATCAGTGACACGGGTTTTGATGAGCAGTTCTTC.